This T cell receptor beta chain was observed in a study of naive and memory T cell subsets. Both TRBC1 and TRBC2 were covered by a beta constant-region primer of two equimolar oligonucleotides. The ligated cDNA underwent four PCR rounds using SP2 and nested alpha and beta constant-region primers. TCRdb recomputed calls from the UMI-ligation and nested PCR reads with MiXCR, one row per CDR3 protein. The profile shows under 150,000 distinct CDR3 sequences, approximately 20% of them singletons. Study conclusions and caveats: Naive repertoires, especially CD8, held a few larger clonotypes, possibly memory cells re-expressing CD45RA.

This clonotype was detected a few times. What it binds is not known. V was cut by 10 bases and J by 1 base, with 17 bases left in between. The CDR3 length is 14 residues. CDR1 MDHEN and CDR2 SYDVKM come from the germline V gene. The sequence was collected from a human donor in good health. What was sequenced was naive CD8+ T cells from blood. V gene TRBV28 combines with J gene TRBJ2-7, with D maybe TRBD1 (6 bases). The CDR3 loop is CATQDPGVSYEQYF. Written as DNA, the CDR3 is TGTGCCACCCAAGACCCAGGGGTATCCTACGAGCAGTACTTC.